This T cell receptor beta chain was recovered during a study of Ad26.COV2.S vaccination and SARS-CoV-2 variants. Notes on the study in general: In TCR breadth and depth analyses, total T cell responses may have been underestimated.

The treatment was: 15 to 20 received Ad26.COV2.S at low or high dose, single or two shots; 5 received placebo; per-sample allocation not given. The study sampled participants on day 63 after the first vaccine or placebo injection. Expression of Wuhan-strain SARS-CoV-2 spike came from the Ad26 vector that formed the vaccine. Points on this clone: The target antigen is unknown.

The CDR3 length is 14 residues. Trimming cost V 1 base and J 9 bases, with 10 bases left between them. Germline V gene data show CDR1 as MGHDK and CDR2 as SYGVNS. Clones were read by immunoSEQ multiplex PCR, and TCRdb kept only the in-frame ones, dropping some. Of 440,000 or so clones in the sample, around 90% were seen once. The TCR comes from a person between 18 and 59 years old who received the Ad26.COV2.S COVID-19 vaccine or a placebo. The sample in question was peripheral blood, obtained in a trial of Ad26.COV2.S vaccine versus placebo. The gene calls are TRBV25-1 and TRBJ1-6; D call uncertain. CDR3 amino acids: CASSELDTGSPLHF. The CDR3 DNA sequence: TGTGCCAGCAGTGAATTGGATACTGGTTCACCCCTCCACTTT.